The 9 T cell receptor beta chains given below trace back to one sample, sequenced in a study of OX40 agonist ivuxolimab in advanced cancers. The library was generated by the immunoSEQ multiplex PCR assay. TCRdb re-hosts the immuneACCESS table, in-frame sequences only. Its copies lack some clones; in the studies checked, an unresolved V gene accounts for under half of them, and the cause for the rest is not known. For this sample there are some 49,000 clones; 85% appear just once. The ten largest clones take up roughly 22% of the sample. This specimen consisted of CD4+ or CD8+ T cells sorted from blood, obtained in a trial of the OX40 agonist ivuxolimab. These TCRs come from an adult with an advanced solid tumor such as melanoma, head and neck, liver or kidney cancer.

Only one count was recorded for this clone. This chain joins TRBV4-3 and TRBJ2-1; D may correspond to TRBD1 or TRBD2 (5 bases each). The germline V and J ends were trimmed by 0 bases and 8 bases, with 11 bases remaining between them. CDR3 length equals 14 residues. Germline loops: CDR1 LGHNA, CDR2 YSLEER. CDR3 bases: TGCGCCAGCAGCCAAGATGGGGCAGCGGATGAGCAGTTCTTC. This encodes CASSQDGAADEQFF.

The chain is built from TRBV6-1 and TRBJ2-3; 8 bases agree with TRBD2. Trimming removed 1 base from V and 0 bases from J; junction bases left unmatched: 12. The CDR3 covers 19 residues. The germline CDR1 and CDR2 sequences are MNHNS and SASEGT. DNA for the CDR3: TGTGCCAGCAGTGAAGTCCCGGGACTAGTTCTCGGAAGCACAGATACGCAGTATTTT. It yields the protein CASSEVPGLVLGSTDTQYF.

The J gene is TRBJ2-2, the V gene TRBV19; perhaps TRBD1 as D (5 bases). Trimming shortened V by 5 bases and J by 1 base, and 11 bases separated the two germline ends. Germline V gives CDR1 LNHDA, CDR2 SQIVND (reference sequence). The CDR3 has 15 residues. The CDR3 loop is CASSSKGENTGELFF. CDR3 in DNA: TGTGCCAGTAGTTCAAAAGGGGAGAACACCGGGGAGCTGTTTTTT.

The chain links TRBV6-6 to TRBJ2-7; D gene ambiguous. The CDR3 runs 15 residues. Germline CDR1 MNHNY, CDR2 SVGAGI (reference sequence). The V gene lost 0 bases and the J gene lost 2 bases, with 11 bases spanning the gap. CDR3 amino acids: CASSYSNEWPYEQYV. The CDR3 DNA is TGTGCCAGCAGTTACTCGAATGAGTGGCCCTACGAGCAGTACGTC.

The rearrangement links TRBV6-5 to TRBJ2-7, with D maybe TRBD1 (5 bases). The CDR3 loop spans 15 amino acids. Per germline, CDR1 MNHEY and CDR2 SVGAGI. The ends were cut back, 6 bases at V and 3 bases at J, with 18 bases in the middle. The CDR3 region is CASSPFDSGIYEQYF. Written as DNA, the CDR3 is TGTGCCAGCAGCCCATTTGACAGTGGCATCTACGAGCAGTACTTC.

The chain is built from TRBV6-5 and TRBJ2-1; D is uncertain. The CDR3 spans 13 residues. Germline V gene data show CDR1 as MNHEY and CDR2 as SVGAGI. Deletions cut 4 bases from V and 6 bases from J, with 10 bases between. CDR3 in DNA: TGTGCCAGCAGTTCCTCCAACATCAATGAGCAGTTCTTC. This encodes CASSSSNINEQFF.

The rearrangement links TRBV7-9 to TRBJ2-2, with a possible D match to TRBD1 (5 bases). Trimming took 6 bases from V and 6 from J, leaving 11 bases between them. Looked up from germline, CDR1 is SEHNR and CDR2 is FQNEAQ (reference sequence). The CDR3 length is 13 residues. The CDR3 DNA reads as TGTGCCAGCAGTGGGGCCCCGGCCGGGGAGCTGTTTTTT. Protein product: CASSGAPAGELFF.

The chain carries TRBV9 and TRBJ1-5; D not certain. This CDR3 is 14 amino acids long. Germline CDR1 SGDLS, CDR2 YYNGEE. The V end lost 0 bases, the J end lost 5 bases, and 9 bases lay between the germline ends. In nucleotides, the CDR3 is TGTGCCAGCAGCGTAGACGGCAGCCATCAGCCCCAGCATTTT. Translating gives CASSVDGSHQPQHF.

The chain links TRBV7-6 to TRBJ2-3, with TRBD2 identical over 10 bases. Germline loops: CDR1 SGHVS, CDR2 FNYEAQ. V trimming: 4 bases; J trimming: 5 bases; junction bases outside the gene matches: 6. This CDR3 contains 15 residues. The CDR3 reads CASSSPSGGVDTQYF. The CDR3 DNA sequence: TGTGCCAGCAGCTCCCCTAGCGGGGGAGTAGATACGCAGTATTTT.